The sequence of this TCR beta chain was determined in a study of regulatory T cells in long-lasting Graves disease. Whole-study context: Patients met the persistent Graves' disease definition after over 5 years of antithyroid drugs with positive TSH receptor antibodies. Findings and caveats of the study: Gene preferences differed: TRBV28, TRBJ1-2, TRBJ2-5 in persistent cases. TCR diversity was lower in persistent than newly diagnosed Graves' disease. Peripheral blood was the sole material, not thyroid tissue.

The CDR3 is 13 amino acids. The germline CDR1 and CDR2 sequences are SGHAT and FQNNGV. V shed 2 bases and J shed 7 bases, with 11 bases lying between them. Indicated time point: persistent/refractory GD, antithyroid drugs over 5 years with positive TRAb. After RNA was extracted from PBMCs, the TCR library was made from it. Worth noting for this clonotype: Antigen specificity is unknown.

CDR3-region Arm-PCR and iRepertoire HTBI primers produced the TCR beta libraries. MiXCR, run by TCRdb on the multiplex PCR reads, gives a single entry per CDR3 protein. Of 400,000 to 600,000 distinct CDR3 sequences in the sample, under 25% are singletons; the top ten hold roughly 6.9%. The clonotype was recovered from a female donor with Graves disease. The sample in question was peripheral blood mononuclear cells (PBMCs), obtained when the disease was refractory, from a patient treated with antithyroid drugs. The chain has TRBV11-2 and TRBJ1-1, with D possibly being TRBD1 (6 bases). The CDR3 nucleotides are TGTGCCAGCAGCTTAATAGGACAGTTTGAAGCTTTCTTT. Amino acid sequence: CASSLIGQFEAFF. Looking up the rest from reference TRBV11-2 and TRBJ1-1 gives the full variable domain: EAGVAQSPRYKIIEKRQSVAFWCNPISGHATLYWYQQILGQGPKLLIQFQNNGVVDDSQLPKDRFSAERLKGVDSTLKIQPAKLEDSAVYLCASSLIGQFEAFFGQGTRLTVV.